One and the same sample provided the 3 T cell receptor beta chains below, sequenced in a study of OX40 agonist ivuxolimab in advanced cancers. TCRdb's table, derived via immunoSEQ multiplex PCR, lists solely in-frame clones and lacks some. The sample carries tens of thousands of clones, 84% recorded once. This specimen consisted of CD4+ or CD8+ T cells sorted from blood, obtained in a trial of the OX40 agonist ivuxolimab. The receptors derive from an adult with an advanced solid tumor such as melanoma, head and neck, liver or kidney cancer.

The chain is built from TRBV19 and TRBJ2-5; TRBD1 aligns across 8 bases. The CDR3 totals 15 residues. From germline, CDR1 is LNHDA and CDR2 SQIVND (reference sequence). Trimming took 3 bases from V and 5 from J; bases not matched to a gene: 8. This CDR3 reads CASSMSQGAWETQYF. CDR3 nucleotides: TGTGCCAGTAGTATGTCCCAGGGGGCTTGGGAGACCCAGTACTTC.

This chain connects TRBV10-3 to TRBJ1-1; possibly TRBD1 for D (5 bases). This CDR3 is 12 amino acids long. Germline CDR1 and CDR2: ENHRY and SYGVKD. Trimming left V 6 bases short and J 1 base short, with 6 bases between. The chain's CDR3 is CAIRGGNTEAFF. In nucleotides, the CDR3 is TGTGCCATCAGGGGGGGGAACACTGAAGCTTTCTTT.

CDR3 residues: CASSVDRGQTDTQYF. Written as DNA, the CDR3 is TGTGCCAGCAGCGTTGACAGGGGGCAGACAGATACGCAGTATTTT. V is TRBV2 and J is TRBJ2-3, with TRBD1 matching 10 bases. From germline, CDR1 is SNHLY and CDR2 FYNNEI. The V gene end was trimmed by 6 bases and the J gene end by 3 bases; junction bases not matched to a gene: 6. The CDR3 is 15 residues long.